The subject of this entry is one T cell receptor beta chain. This receptor's antigen is unknown. There are no base qualities to consult, and no much larger clone falls within one base. TCRbeta CDR3 regions were amplified from genomic DNA using the immunoSEQ Assay, a bias-controlled multiplex PCR. The paper's processing steps were these. Within the assay, amplification of reference gene primers was used to estimate how many nucleated cells each sample contained. To quantify the absolute abundance of each unique TCRbeta CDR3 rearrangement, sequence reads were collapsed and filtered. For each sample, productive Simpson clonality was calculated as the square root of Simpson's diversity index across productive rearrangements. TCRdb obtained this table from immuneACCESS and retained in-frame rearrangements with V and J assigned. These tables miss some clones; where compared with another copy, unresolved V genes account for less than half of the shortfall, and the remainder is unexplained. That table supplies the V and J calls and clone size; D and trimming were determined from the DNA. A total of roughly 430,000 clones appear in this sample, about 88% of them only once. The top ten hold 1.4% of the sample.

This sample was included in a study of blood T cell repertoires in COVID-19 (dated by TCRdb to the early 2020s). Background on the whole study: Samples covering the acute and convalescent phases of COVID-19 were provided by collaborators in the United States, Italy and Spain. A de-identified subject ID, COVID-19 status, age in years and sex were almost always included in the sample metadata. HLA class I and class II types, where available, came from metadata supplied by the sample provider rather than from assay-based typing. The samples were drawn from two sources: the first 160 participants of the ongoing ImmuneRACE study, and approximately 1,300 subjects contributed by 6 global collaborators. A freely available public database, intended as a resource for researchers studying the immune response to SARS-CoV-2, is where the repertoires were released. The material from the prospective study consisted of cDNA or gDNA derived from T cells, B-cell-depleted T cells, or PBMCs. The dataset comprised deeply sampled blood TCRbeta repertoires from subjects exposed to, actively infected with, or recovered from COVID-19.

Participants in the prospective study were enrolled through a virtual design, were aged about 18 to 90 years, and lived in roughly 24 United States geographic areas. To assign participants to cohorts, the prospective study relied on clinical history that participants themselves reported in a screening survey and a study questionnaire. Exposed participants had been in contact with someone with a PCR-confirmed or clinician-diagnosed COVID-19 case within 2 weeks of study entry. In the prospective study, mobile phlebotomists collected whole blood, serum and a nasopharyngeal or oropharyngeal swab from each participant. Prospective study participants could optionally give additional blood draws and questionnaires over a roughly two-month period. Before DNA extraction, prospective study blood samples were shipped either frozen or at room temperature. Study-wide conclusions, independent of this receptor: The quantity of clinical and demographic metadata differed by source and by participant and was supplied without curation.

This clonotype originated in a woman younger than 30 who had been exposed to COVID-19. Material for sequencing was PBMCs or T cells enriched from blood (not recorded which).

The nucleotides are TGTGCCAGCAGTTACTCCCAGGTCGGGGGAAAACTGTTTTTT. This is translated as CASSYSQVGGKLFF. The chain employs TRBV6-5 and TRBJ1-4; matching of 5 bases hints at TRBD1 as the D gene. From the cysteine through the phenylalanine, the CDR3 covers 14 amino acids. CDR3 DNA is the only sequence kept; it has 42 bases, read in frame from the first base. CDR1 and CDR2 (MNHEY, SVGAGI) derive from the germline V gene. Trimming costs V 0 bases and J 10 bases, and their ends lie 12 bases apart.